This T cell receptor beta chain was captured in a study of response to subunit inactivated influenza vaccine. Study outcomes and limitations: There was a suggestion from the authors that each seasonal influenza vaccination recruits few new T cells.

MiXCR, applied by TCRdb to the RT-PCR reads, yields one record per CDR3 protein. The repertoire holds a few hundred thousand distinct CDR3 sequences, with 14% as singletons. Details on this clonotype: Its target is unknown.

Germline V gene sequence: CDR1 SGHVS, CDR2 FNYEAQ. This CDR3 region has 15 residues. Trimming pared 4 bases from V and 5 bases from J, leaving 17 bases between. The sequence derives from a man in his forties or fifties who received an inactivated influenza vaccine. The chain combines TRBV7-6 with TRBJ2-5; maybe TRBD1 (5 bases). The specimen was PBMCs from blood, collected 11 to 12 days after vaccination. The CDR3 region is CASSSDSLLGETQYF. Written as DNA, the CDR3 is TGTGCCAGCAGCTCCGACAGTCTCCTAGGGGAGACCCAGTACTTC.